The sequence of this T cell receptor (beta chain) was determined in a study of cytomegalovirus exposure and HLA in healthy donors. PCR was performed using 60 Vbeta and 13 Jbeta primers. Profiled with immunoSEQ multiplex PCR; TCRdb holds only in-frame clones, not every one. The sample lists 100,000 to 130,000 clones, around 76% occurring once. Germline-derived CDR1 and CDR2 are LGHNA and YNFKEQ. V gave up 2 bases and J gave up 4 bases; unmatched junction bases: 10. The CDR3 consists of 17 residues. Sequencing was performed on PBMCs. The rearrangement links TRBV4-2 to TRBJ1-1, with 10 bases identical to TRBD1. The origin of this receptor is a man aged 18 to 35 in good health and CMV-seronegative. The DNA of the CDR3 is TGTGCCAGCAGCCAACAGGCCGCCGGGACAGGGGCCACTGAAGCTTTCTTT. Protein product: CASSQQAAGTGATEAFF.